This entry describes one TCR beta chain. Germline V CDR1 and CDR2: SGHNT, YENEEA. V lost 2 bases and J lost 7, with 17 bases in between. This CDR3 comprises 15 residues. The record originates from a study of blood T cell repertoires in COVID-19. Turning to the study itself: Material from acute and convalescent COVID-19 was sourced from the United States, Italy and Spain.

Clones were read by immunoSEQ multiplex PCR, and TCRdb kept only the in-frame ones, dropping some. The sample lists hundreds of thousands of clones, 75% to 90% occurring once. The sample consisted of peripheral blood. This clonotype was sampled from a woman between 65 and 79 years old with COVID-19, enrolled during active disease. The chain is built from TRBV11-3 and TRBJ1-2; no clear D gene. CDR3 region: CASSLLDIPFLGYTF. In nucleotides, the CDR3 is TGTGCCAGCAGCTTACTAGATATACCCTTCCTTGGCTACACCTTC.